The 7 T cell receptor beta chains below come from one sample, sequenced in a study of T-cell memory formation after mild COVID-19. Each CDR3 protein is one row after TCRdb ran MiXCR on the 5' RACE reads. Seen here are approximately 390,000 distinct CDR3 sequences, about a sixth observed once, and the top ten hold roughly 21%. The specimen was PBMCs or a T cell subset sorted from them (not recorded which). The receptor set was obtained from a man aged 18 to 29 who had mild COVID-19 (a few samples of this study predate the infection). Cell type and time point are not known.

This clonotype was detected only a few times. The chain uses TRBV5-5 and TRBJ1-2; 8 bases are shared with TRBD1. The germline V gene has CDR1 SGHKS and CDR2 YYEKEE (reference sequence). This CDR3 contains 16 residues. V gave up 5 bases and J gave up 3 bases; unmatched junction bases: 12. The CDR3 coding sequence is TGTGCCAGCAGACCGCGGACAGGGACATATGACTATGGCTACACCTTC. It codes for CASRPRTGTYDYGYTF.

This clonotype has more than one count but fewer than ten. CDR3 in DNA: TGTGCCTGGAGCCAGTTAGGGGGTCGGGAGCAGTTCTTC. Amino acids: CAWSQLGGREQFF. V is TRBV30 and J is TRBJ2-1, with D possibly matching TRBD1 (6 bases). The CDR3 runs 13 residues. CDR1 GTSNPN and CDR2 SVGIG come from the germline V gene (reference sequence). V lost 3 bases, J lost 10 bases, and 16 bases lay in between.

This clonotype was detected only a few times. The rearrangement links TRBV2 to TRBJ2-5; D is ambiguous. Germline assignment: CDR1 SNHLY and CDR2 FYNNEI. The V gene lost 3 bases and the J gene lost 10 bases, with 12 bases spanning the gap. The CDR3 length is 12 residues. The CDR3 DNA is TGTGCCAGCAGTGAGCCAGGCGTGGACCAGTACTTC. This gives the protein CASSEPGVDQYF.

A few counts support this clonotype. The rearrangement links TRBV11-2 to TRBJ2-3, with TRBD1 matching 7 bases. The CDR3 runs to 16 residues. Germline CDR1 and CDR2: SGHAT and FQNNGV. J gave up 0 bases and V 5 bases, and 8 bases lay outside the gene matches. CDR3 loop: CASSRTTGMSTDTQYF. For the CDR3, the DNA is TGTGCCAGCAGCCGCACGACAGGGATGAGCACAGATACGCAGTATTTT.

This clonotype was observed a handful of times. CDR3 in amino acids: CATQDKNTEAFF. The CDR3 DNA reads as TGCGCCACCCAGGACAAGAACACTGAAGCTTTCTTT. This chain joins TRBV5-1 and TRBJ1-1, with D tentatively TRBD1 (5 bases). CDR3 length: 12 residues. The V gene's germline CDR1 is SGHRS and CDR2 YFSETQ. Deletions cut 9 bases from V and 1 base from J, with 10 bases between.

This clonotype was observed a few times. The genes are TRBV7-2 and TRBJ1-1; D call uncertain. The CDR3 has 13 amino acids. In germline, CDR1 is SGHTA, CDR2 FQGNSA. Trimming cost V 2 bases and J 3 bases, with 7 bases left between them. The CDR3 loop is CASSLYPDTEAFF. CDR3 nucleotide sequence: TGTGCCAGCAGCTTATATCCGGACACTGAAGCTTTCTTT.

The chain uses TRBV7-3 and TRBJ2-3; 9 nucleotides agree with TRBD2. The germline V gene encodes CDR1 SGHTA and CDR2 FQGTGA. The CDR3 is 17 amino acids. V lost 5 bases to trimming and J lost 4 bases; unmatched junction nucleotides: 13. CDR3 sequence: CASSLGASGVGSDTQYF. DNA for the CDR3: TGTGCCAGCAGCCTCGGGGCTAGCGGGGTTGGTTCAGATACGCAGTATTTT.